This TCR beta chain was captured by sequencing in a study of T cells in Graves' hyperthyroidism and ophthalmopathy. The source material, RNA transcripts, was used to amplify TCR beta CDR3 regions. HTBI primers were the set used in a first-round RT-PCR of the TCR CDR3. TCRdb ran MiXCR on the multiplex PCR reads and lists one entry per CDR3 protein. The table shows about 350,000 distinct CDR3 sequences, with about 15% occurring only once. After removal of 7 bases from V and 5 bases from J, the junction contained 13 bases not matched to a gene. The germline CDR1 and CDR2 sequences are SNHLY and FYNNEI. The CDR3 loop spans 15 amino acids. This clonotype was picked up many times.

The chain carries TRBV2 and TRBJ2-7; 8 nucleotides align to TRBD1. The clonotype comes from a woman under 40 with Graves' hyperthyroidism. Sequenced: blood. This chain's CDR3 is CASKSVQDREHEQYF. The CDR3 coding sequence is TGTGCCAGCAAGTCGGTACAGGACAGGGAGCACGAGCAGTACTTC.